This T cell receptor beta chain emerged from a study of control samples from healthy donors and cancer patients. TCRdb keeps only in-frame clones here, not all; method: immunoSEQ multiplex PCR. The data show about 220,000 clones, around 94% seen once. This TCR was recovered from a man aged 45 to 65 in good health. Sequenced sample: blood.

Here the CDR3 reads CASSRLSGGNEQFF. CDR3 DNA sequence: TGTGCCAGCAGCCGACTTAGCGGGGGCAATGAGCAGTTCTTC. V gene TRBV7-8 combines with J gene TRBJ2-1, with 9 bases fitting TRBD2. Per the germline V gene, CDR1 is SGHVS and CDR2 is FQNEAQ. The length of the CDR3 is 14 residues. V lost 5 bases to trimming and J lost 6 bases; unmatched junction nucleotides: 5.